The rows below give T cell receptor beta chains drawn from one sample of a study of shared T cell receptors in the human thymus. Profiling relied on immunoSEQ multiplex PCR, and the TCRdb table lists in-frame clones only, not all of them. The profile shows hundreds of thousands of clones, approximately 87% of them singletons. These data were also reused for a study on human thymus T cells.

Sequencing used thymocytes. These receptors all stem from a boy less than two years old with a congenital heart defect. The CDR3 runs from the conserved cysteine through the conserved F or W. The D gene is left open where the match is weak. Not every row has a clone size; where given, it reads once, few, many or a size class.

NA	TRBV4-3	TRBJ1-1	NA	TGCGCCAGCAGCCAAGATCAACAGAAGAACACTGAAGCTTTCTTT	CASSQDQQKNTEAFF
NA	TRBV28	TRBJ2-7	NA	TGTGCCAGCAGCCTACGAGAGTCCCGCGTCGTGTCGACATACAGGGTCTTTTCGGGGGAGCAGTACTTC	CASSLRESRVVSTYRVFSGEQYF
TRBD1	TRBV7-9	TRBJ2-7	NA	TGTGCCAGCAGCCCCGACAGGGGGCAAGAGCAGTACTTC	CASSPDRGQEQYF
NA	TRBV20-1	TRBJ1-2	NA	TGCAGCTGCAGACGTTTGGACTCCGGGACCTTC	CSCRRLDSGTF
TRBD2	TRBV29-1	TRBJ2-3	once	TGCAGCGCCGAACCCGCGGGAGGCGGTGACACAGATACGCAGTATTTT	CSAEPAGGGDTDTQYF
TRBD2	TRBV15	TRBJ2-1	NA	TGTGCCACCAGCAGAGAGAGGGGGAGTACCATAACTAGCGGTGGGCAGTTCTTC	CATSRERGSTITSGGQFF
NA	TRBV5-1	TRBJ2-7	NA	TGCGCCAGCAGCTTGGTTCGGGGTGAGGCGCGCGAGCAGTACTTC	CASSLVRGEAREQYF
TRBD1	TRBV28	TRBJ2-7	few	TGTGCCAGCAGTGCTCCGGACAGGGATTACGAGCAGTACTTC	CASSAPDRDYEQYF
NA	TRBV13	TRBJ1-1	NA	TGTGCCAGCAGCTCGGAGGGGCGTTTGAATGGGAACACTGAAGCTTTCTTT	CASSSEGRLNGNTEAFF
TRBD1	TRBV28	TRBJ2-5	NA	TGTGCCAGCAGTTCGACAGGGCAAGAGACCCAGTACTTC	CASSSTGQETQYF
NA	TRBV28	TRBJ2-7	few	TGTGCCAGCAGCATCCACACCACAGGACTAAAGTACTTC	CASSIHTTGLKYF
NA	TRBV4-2	TRBJ2-3	NA	TGTGCCAGCAGCCAAGCTTTCTGGCGGAACAGGGAAATCACAGATACGCAGTATTTT	CASSQAFWRNREITDTQYF
NA	TRBV9	TRBJ1-6	NA	TGTGCCAGCAGCGTAGGTCACTCGGATTCACCCCTCCACTTT	CASSVGHSDSPLHF
NA	TRBV5-4	TRBJ2-2	NA	TGTGCCAGCAGCTTGCGCGGGGGCGGCACCGGGGAGCTGTTTTTT	CASSLRGGGTGELFF
TRBD1	TRBV29-1	TRBJ2-5	NA	TGCAGCGTTGAAGATCTGTGGGTGGGACAGGGTTTGTCAGAGACCCAGTACTTC	CSVEDLWVGQGLSETQYF
TRBD1	TRBV5-4	TRBJ2-7	NA	TGTGCCAGCAGCGCAGGGGACAGGACTTGTGGCGAGCAGTACTTC	CASSAGDRTCGEQYF
NA	TRBV28	TRBJ2-3	NA	TGTGCCAGCAGTTATGGTGAGGTGTGGGGCACGGTGGCCGGGACGCAGTATTTT	CASSYGEVWGTVAGTQYF
NA	TRBV4-3	TRBJ2-3	NA	TGCGCCAGCAGCAGGGGGGGCGGGATAACAGAGAACGGGGATACGCAGTATTTT	CASSRGGGITENGDTQYF
TRBD1	TRBV27	TRBJ2-7	NA	TGTGCCAGCAGTTTATCGCGGGACAGGGCCATCTACGAGCAGTACTTC	CASSLSRDRAIYEQYF
NA	TRBV27	TRBJ1-6	NA	TGTGCCAGCAGTGACCGCGACTCCTATAATTCCCCCCTCCACTTT	CASSDRDSYNSPLHF
NA	TRBV25-1	TRBJ2-3	NA	TGTGCCAGCAGTGAATTCCCGGGGTACACAGATACGCAGTATTTT	CASSEFPGYTDTQYF
TRBD1	TRBV4-2	TRBJ2-2	NA	TGTGCCAGCAGCCTTAGTCCCGGGACAGGCCGTACCGGGGAGCTGTTTTTT	CASSLSPGTGRTGELFF
TRBD1	TRBV10-2	TRBJ2-5	once	TGCGCCAGCAGTGAGGGTCAGGTCTGGGACAGGACCTACCAAGAGACCCAGTACTTC	CASSEGQVWDRTYQETQYF
TRBD1	TRBV28	TRBJ1-5	NA	TGTGCCAGCAGTTGGGGGGGTTACAGGGGGGATCAGCCCCAGCATTTT	CASSWGGYRGDQPQHF
TRBD2	TRBV7-2	TRBJ2-2	NA	TGTGCCAGCAGCTTCCCCGTAGCGGGGGGCACCGGGGAGCTGTTTTTT	CASSFPVAGGTGELFF
TRBD1	TRBV9	TRBJ2-7	NA	TGTGCCAGCAGCGTAGATCCAGGGGGTTGGTACGAGCAGTACTTC	CASSVDPGGWYEQYF
NA	TRBV27	TRBJ2-3	once	TGTGCCAGCAGTTTTCAAGCGGGCCCAGGCACAGATACGCAGTATTTT	CASSFQAGPGTDTQYF
NA	TRBV14	TRBJ2-7	NA	TGTGCCAGCAGCCCCAACTGGGCAGGGCGTACCACTCACTCCTACGAGCAGTACTTC	CASSPNWAGRTTHSYEQYF
NA	TRBV29-1	TRBJ2-3	NA	TGCAGCGTTGACTCCACACTAACAGATACGCAGTATTTT	CSVDSTLTDTQYF
NA	TRBV28	TRBJ2-7	NA	TGTGCCACCTACACAACCCGGGGCTACGAGCAGTACTTC	CATYTTRGYEQYF
TRBD1	TRBV4-3	TRBJ1-6	NA	TGCGCCAGCAGGAAGTACAGGGGGCAGGATAATTCACCCCTCCACTTT	CASRKYRGQDNSPLHF
NA	TRBV6-5	TRBJ1-5	NA	TGTGCCAGCAGTTCCAGGGTAGGCAATCAGCCCCAGCATTTT	CASSSRVGNQPQHF
NA	TRBV28	TRBJ2-7	NA	TGTGCCAGCAGTTTGGTGGCCTTCTACGAGCAGTACTTC	CASSLVAFYEQYF
TRBD2	TRBV9	TRBJ2-1	NA	TGTGCCAGCAGCGTAGGCAGGACTAGCGGGAGGTTTAATGAGCAGTTCTTC	CASSVGRTSGRFNEQFF
NA	TRBV29-1	TRBJ1-1	NA	TGCAGCGTTCTCAGGGAGGGAGTGACTGAAGCTTTCTTT	CSVLREGVTEAFF
TRBD1	TRBV5-6	TRBJ1-6	NA	TGTGCCAGCAGCCTACGGGACAGGAATTCACCCCTCCACTTT	CASSLRDRNSPLHF
TRBD2	TRBV11-1	TRBJ2-1	NA	TGTGCCAGCAGCTGGGGACTAGCGGGGGGGCCCCATGAGCAGTTCTTC	CASSWGLAGGPHEQFF
NA	TRBV18	TRBJ2-3	NA	TGTGCCAGCTCACCAGGTGGCAGGGTCGGTGATACGCAGTATTTT	CASSPGGRVGDTQYF
NA	TRBV30	TRBJ2-7	NA	TGTGCCTGGAGTTCAGCGGGCAACGAGCAGTACTTC	CAWSSAGNEQYF
TRBD1	TRBV7-3	TRBJ1-2	NA	TGTGCCAGCAGGATCCGGGACAGGGGTAACTATGGCTACACCTTC	CASRIRDRGNYGYTF
TRBD2	TRBV7-9	TRBJ2-4	NA	TGTGCCAGCAGCTTTTTTACTAGCGTAAATAACAAAAACATTCAGTACTTC	CASSFFTSVNNKNIQYF